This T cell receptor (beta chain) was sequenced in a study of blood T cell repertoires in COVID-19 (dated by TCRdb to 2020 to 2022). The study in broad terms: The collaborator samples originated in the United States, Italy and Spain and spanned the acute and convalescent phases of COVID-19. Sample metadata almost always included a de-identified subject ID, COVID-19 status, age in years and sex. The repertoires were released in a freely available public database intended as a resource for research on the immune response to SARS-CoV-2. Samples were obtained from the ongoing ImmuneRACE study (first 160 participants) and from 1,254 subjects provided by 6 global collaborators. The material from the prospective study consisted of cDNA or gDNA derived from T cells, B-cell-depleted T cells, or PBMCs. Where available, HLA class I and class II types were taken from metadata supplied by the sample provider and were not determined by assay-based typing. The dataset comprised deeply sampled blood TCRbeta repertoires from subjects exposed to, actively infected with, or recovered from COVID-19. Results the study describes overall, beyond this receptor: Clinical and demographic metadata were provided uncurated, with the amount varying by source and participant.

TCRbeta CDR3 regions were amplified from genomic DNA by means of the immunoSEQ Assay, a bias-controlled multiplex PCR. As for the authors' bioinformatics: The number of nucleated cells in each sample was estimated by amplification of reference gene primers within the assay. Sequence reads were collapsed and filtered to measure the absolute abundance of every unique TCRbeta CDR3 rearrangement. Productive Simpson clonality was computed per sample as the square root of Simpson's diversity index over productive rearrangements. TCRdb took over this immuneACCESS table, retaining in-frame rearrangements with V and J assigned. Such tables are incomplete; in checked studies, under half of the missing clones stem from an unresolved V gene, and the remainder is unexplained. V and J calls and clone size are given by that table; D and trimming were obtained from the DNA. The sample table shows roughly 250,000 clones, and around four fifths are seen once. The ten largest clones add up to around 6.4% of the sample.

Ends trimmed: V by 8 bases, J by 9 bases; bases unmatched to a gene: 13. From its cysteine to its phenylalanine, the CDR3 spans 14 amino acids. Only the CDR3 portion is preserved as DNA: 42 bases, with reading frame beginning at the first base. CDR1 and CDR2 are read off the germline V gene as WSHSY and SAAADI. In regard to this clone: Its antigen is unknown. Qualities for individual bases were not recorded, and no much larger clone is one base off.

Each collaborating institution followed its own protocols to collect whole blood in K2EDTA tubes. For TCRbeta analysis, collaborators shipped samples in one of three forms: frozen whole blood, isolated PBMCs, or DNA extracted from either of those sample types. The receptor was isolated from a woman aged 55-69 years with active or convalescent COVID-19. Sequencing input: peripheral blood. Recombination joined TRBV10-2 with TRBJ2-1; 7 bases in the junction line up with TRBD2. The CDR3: CASLKGRESGEQFF. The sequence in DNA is TGCGCCAGCCTGAAGGGGCGGGAGAGCGGTGAGCAGTTCTTC.